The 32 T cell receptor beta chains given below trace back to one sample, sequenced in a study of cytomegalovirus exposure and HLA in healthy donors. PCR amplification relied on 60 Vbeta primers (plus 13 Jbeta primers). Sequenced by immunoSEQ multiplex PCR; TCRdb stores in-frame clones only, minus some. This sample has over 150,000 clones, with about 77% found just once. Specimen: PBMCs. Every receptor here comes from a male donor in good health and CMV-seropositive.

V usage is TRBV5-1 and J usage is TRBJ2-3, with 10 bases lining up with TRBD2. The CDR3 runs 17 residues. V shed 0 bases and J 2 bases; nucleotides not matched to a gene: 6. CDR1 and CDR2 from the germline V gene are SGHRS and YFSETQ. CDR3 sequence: CASSLELAGSSTDTQYF. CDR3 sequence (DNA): TGCGCCAGCAGCTTGGAACTAGCGGGGAGCTCCACAGATACGCAGTATTTT.

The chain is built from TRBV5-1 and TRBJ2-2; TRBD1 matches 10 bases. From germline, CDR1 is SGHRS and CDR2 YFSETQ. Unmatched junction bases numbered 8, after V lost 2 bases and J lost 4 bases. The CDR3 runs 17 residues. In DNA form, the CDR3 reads TGCGCCAGCAGCTTACCCGGGACAGGGGCGGGCACCGGGGAGCTGTTTTTT. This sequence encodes CASSLPGTGAGTGELFF.

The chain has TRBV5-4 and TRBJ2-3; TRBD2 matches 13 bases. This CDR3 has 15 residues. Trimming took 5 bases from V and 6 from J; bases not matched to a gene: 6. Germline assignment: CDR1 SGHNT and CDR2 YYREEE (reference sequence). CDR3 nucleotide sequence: TGTGCCAGCAGAGGGACTAGCGGGGTGGAGGATACGCAGTATTTT. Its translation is CASRGTSGVEDTQYF.

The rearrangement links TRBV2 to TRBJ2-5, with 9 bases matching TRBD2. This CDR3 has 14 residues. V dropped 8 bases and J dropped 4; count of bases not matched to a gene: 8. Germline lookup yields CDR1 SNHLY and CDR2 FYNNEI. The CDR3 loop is CASDRGLAAETQYF. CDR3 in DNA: TGTGCCAGCGACCGGGGACTAGCAGCAGAGACCCAGTACTTC.

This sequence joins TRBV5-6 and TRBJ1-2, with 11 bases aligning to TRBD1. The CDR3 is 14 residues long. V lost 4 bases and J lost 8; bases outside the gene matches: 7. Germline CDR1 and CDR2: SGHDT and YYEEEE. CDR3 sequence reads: CASSPLGQGGGYTF. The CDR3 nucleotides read TGTGCCAGCAGCCCCCTGGGACAGGGGGGCGGCTACACCTTC.

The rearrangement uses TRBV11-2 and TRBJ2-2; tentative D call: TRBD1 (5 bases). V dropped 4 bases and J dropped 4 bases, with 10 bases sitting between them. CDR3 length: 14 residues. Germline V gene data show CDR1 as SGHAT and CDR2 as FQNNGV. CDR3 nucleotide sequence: TGTGCCAGCAGCTCATTCAGGGTCACCGGGGAGCTGTTTTTT. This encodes CASSSFRVTGELFF.

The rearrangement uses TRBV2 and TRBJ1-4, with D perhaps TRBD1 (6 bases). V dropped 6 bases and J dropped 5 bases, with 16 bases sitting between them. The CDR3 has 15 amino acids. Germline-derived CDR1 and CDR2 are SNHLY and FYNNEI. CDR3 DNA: TGTGCCAGCAGCCCTCAGGGGATTGGGAATGAAAAACTGTTTTTT. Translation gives CASSPQGIGNEKLFF. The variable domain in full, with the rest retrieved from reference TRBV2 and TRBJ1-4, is EPEVTQTPSHQVTQMGQEVILRCVPISNHLYFYWYRQILGQKVEFLVSFYNNEISEKSEIFDDQFSVERPDGSNFTLKIRSTKLEDSAMYFCASSPQGIGNEKLFFGSGTQLSVL.

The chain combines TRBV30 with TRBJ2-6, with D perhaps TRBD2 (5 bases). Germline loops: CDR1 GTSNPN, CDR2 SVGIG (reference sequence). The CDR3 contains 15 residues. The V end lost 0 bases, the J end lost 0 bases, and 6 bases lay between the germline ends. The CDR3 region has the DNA TGTGCCTGGAGTGTACTAGTCTCTGGGGCCAACGTCCTGACTTTC. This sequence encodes CAWSVLVSGANVLTF.

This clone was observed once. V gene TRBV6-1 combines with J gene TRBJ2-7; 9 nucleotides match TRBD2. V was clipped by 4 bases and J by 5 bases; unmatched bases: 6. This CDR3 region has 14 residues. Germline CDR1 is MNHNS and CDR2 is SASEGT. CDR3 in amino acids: CASSAGTSNNEQYF. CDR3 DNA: TGTGCCAGCAGTGCGGGGACTAGCAACAACGAGCAGTACTTC.

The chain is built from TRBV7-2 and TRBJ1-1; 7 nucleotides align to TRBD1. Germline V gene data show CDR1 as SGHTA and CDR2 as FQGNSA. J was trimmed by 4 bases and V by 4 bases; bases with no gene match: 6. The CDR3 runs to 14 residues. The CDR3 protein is CASSSQGGRTEAFF. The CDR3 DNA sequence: TGTGCCAGCAGCTCTCAGGGGGGCCGCACTGAAGCTTTCTTT.

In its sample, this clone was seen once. The CDR3 is CASSEALRRGGTDTQYF. The CDR3 nucleotides are TGTGCCAGCAGTGAAGCGCTAAGACGGGGGGGCACAGATACGCAGTATTTT. This sequence joins TRBV6-1 and TRBJ2-3; 7 bases are a match to TRBD2. CDR3 size: 17 residues. Germline V gene data show CDR1 as MNHNS and CDR2 as SASEGT. The ends lost 0 bases at V and 1 base at J; junction bases unmatched: 7.

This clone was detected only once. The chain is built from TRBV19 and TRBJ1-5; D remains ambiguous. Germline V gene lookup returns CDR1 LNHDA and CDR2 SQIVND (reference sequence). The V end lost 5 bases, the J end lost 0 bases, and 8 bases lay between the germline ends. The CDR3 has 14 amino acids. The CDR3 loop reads CASSFTDSNQPQHF. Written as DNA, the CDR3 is TGTGCCAGTAGTTTTACAGATAGCAATCAGCCCCAGCATTTT.

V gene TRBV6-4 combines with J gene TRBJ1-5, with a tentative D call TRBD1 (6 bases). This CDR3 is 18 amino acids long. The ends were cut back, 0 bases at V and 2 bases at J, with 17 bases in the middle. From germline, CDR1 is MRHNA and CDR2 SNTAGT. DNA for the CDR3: TGTGCCAGCAGTGACTCGAACGGCTCGGGGGGCTGCAATCAGCCCCAGCATTTT. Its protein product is CASSDSNGSGGCNQPQHF.

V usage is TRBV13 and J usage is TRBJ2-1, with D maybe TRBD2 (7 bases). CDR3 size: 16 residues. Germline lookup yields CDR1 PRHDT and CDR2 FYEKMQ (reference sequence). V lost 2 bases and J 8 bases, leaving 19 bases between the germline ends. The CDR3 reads CASSLRGGRGGHEQFF. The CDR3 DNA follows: TGTGCCAGCAGCTTAAGAGGGGGGAGGGGGGGGCATGAGCAGTTCTTC.

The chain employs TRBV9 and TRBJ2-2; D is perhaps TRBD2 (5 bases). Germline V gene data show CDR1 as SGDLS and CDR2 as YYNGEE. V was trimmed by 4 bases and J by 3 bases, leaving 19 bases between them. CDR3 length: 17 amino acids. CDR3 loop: CASSPRVGDFYTGELFF. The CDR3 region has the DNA TGTGCCAGCAGCCCAAGGGTGGGAGACTTTTACACCGGGGAGCTGTTTTTT.

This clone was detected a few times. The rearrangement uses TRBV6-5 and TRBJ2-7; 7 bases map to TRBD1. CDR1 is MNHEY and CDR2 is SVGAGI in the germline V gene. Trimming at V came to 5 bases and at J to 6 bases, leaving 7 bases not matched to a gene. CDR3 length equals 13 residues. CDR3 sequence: CASSATGYLEQYF. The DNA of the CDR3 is TGTGCCAGCAGTGCGACAGGGTATCTCGAGCAGTACTTC.

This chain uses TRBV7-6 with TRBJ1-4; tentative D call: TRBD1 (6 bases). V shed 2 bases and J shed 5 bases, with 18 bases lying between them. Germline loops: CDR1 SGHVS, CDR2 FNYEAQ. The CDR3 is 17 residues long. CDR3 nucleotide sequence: TGTGCCAGCAGCTTACGAGCCAGGGGAATCCAAAATGAAAAACTGTTTTTT. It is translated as CASSLRARGIQNEKLFF.

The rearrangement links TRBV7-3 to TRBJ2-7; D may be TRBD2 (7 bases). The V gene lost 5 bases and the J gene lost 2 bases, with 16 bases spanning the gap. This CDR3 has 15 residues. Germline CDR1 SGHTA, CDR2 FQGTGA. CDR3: CASSLGGGLPYEQYF. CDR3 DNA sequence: TGTGCCAGCAGCCTGGGAGGGGGGCTCCCCTACGAGCAGTACTTC.

CDR3: CASSQDKVGYSGSYEQYF. In DNA, the CDR3 is TGCGCCAGCAGCCAAGATAAGGTAGGGTACAGCGGATCCTACGAGCAGTACTTC. The rearrangement joins TRBV4-1 to TRBJ2-7; D may be TRBD2 (5 bases). Germline CDR1 MGHRA, CDR2 YSYEKL. This CDR3 region has 18 residues. Deletions cut 0 bases from V and 1 base from J, with 19 bases between.

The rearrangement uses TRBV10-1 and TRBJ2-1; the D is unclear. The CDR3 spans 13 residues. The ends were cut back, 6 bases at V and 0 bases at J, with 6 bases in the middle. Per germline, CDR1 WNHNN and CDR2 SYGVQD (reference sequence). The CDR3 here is CASSPRSYNEQFF. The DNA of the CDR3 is TGCGCCAGCAGCCCTCGCTCCTACAATGAGCAGTTCTTC.

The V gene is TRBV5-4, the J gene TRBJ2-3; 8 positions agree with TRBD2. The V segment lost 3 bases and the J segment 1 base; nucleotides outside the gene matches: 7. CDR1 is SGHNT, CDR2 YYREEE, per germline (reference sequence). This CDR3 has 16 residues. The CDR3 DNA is TGTGCCAGCAGCTGGGATGGCGGGGGGCGCACAGATACGCAGTATTTT. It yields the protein CASSWDGGGRTDTQYF.

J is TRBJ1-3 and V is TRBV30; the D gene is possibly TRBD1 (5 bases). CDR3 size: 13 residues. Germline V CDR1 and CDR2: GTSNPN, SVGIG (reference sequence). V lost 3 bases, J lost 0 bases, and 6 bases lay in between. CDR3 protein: CAWRQGSGNTIYF. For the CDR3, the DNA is TGTGCCTGGAGGCAGGGCTCTGGAAACACCATATATTTT.

CDR3 amino acids: CASSSRGGDQPQHF. In nucleotides, the CDR3 is TGTGCCAGCAGCTCTAGGGGGGGCGATCAGCCCCAGCATTTT. This chain connects TRBV7-2 to TRBJ1-5, with D perhaps TRBD1 (6 bases). The V gene's germline CDR1 is SGHTA and CDR2 FQGNSA. The CDR3 loop spans 14 amino acids. The V gene lost 4 bases and the J gene lost 5 bases, with 12 bases spanning the gap. Full variable domain (remainder filled in from reference TRBV7-2 and TRBJ1-5): GAGVSQSPSNKVTEKGKDVELRCDPISGHTALYWYRQSLGQGLEFLIYFQGNSAPDKSGLPSDRFSAERTGGSVSTLTIQRTQQEDSAVYLCASSSRGGDQPQHFGDGTRLSIL.

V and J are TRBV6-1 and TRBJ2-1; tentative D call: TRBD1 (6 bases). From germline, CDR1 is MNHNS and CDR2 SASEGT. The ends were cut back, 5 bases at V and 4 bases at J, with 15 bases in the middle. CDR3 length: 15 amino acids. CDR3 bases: TGTGCCAGCAGTCGGTTGGACAGCACTTACAATGAGCAGTTCTTC. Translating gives CASSRLDSTYNEQFF.

This chain's CDR3 is CASSVAGGQETQYF. CDR3 nucleotides: TGTGCCAGCAGCGTAGCCGGGGGACAAGAGACCCAGTACTTC. The chain couples TRBV9 to TRBJ2-5; possibly TRBD2 for D (6 bases). The V end was cut by 0 bases, the J end by 2 bases, with 8 bases between. This CDR3 comprises 14 residues. Germline loops: CDR1 SGDLS, CDR2 YYNGEE.

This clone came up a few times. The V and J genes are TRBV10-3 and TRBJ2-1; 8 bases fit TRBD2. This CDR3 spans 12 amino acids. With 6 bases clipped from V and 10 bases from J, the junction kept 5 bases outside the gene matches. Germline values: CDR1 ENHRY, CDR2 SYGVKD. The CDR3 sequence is CAIRREAAEQFF. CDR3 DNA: TGTGCCATCAGGCGGGAGGCCGCCGAGCAGTTCTTC.

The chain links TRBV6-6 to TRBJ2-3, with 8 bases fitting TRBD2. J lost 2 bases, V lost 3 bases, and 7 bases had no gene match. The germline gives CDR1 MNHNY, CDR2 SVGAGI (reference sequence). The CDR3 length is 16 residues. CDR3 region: CASSYPTSGLTDTQYF. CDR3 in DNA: TGTGCCAGCAGTTATCCCACTAGCGGACTCACAGATACGCAGTATTTT.

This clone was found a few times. The DNA of the CDR3 is TGCGCCAGCGCCCCGACAGGGGACACTGAAGCTTTCTTT. Its protein is CASAPTGDTEAFF. The gene calls are TRBV5-1 and TRBJ1-1; 8 positions match TRBD1. Losses at the gene ends were 7 bases for V and 3 bases for J; bases not matched to a gene: 5. The CDR3 has 13 amino acids. Germline assignment: CDR1 SGHRS and CDR2 YFSETQ. The whole variable domain, filled in from reference TRBV5-1 and TRBJ1-1, reads KAGVTQTPRYLIKTRGQQVTLSCSPISGHRSVSWYQQTPGQGLQFLFEYFSETQRNKGNFPGRFSGRQFSNSRSEMNVSTLELGDSALYLCASAPTGDTEAFFGQGTRLTVV.

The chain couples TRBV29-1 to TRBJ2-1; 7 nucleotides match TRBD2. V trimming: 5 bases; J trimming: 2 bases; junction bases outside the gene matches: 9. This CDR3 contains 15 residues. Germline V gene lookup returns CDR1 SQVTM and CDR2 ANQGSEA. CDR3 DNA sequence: TGCAGCGTTAGGGAGGGATCGAGTACCTACAATGAGCAGTTCTTC. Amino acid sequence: CSVREGSSTYNEQFF.

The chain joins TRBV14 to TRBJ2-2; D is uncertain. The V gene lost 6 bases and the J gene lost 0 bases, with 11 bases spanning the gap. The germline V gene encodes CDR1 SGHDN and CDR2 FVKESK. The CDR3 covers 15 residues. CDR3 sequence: CASRSTFANTGELFF. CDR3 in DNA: TGTGCCAGCAGGTCTACGTTCGCGAACACCGGGGAGCTGTTTTTT.

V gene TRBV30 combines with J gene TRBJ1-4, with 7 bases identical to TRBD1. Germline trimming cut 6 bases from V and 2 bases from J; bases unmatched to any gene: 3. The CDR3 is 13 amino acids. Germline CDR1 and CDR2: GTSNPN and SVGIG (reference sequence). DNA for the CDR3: TGTGCCTGTTACAGGGGTACTAATGAAAAACTGTTTTTT. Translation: CACYRGTNEKLFF.

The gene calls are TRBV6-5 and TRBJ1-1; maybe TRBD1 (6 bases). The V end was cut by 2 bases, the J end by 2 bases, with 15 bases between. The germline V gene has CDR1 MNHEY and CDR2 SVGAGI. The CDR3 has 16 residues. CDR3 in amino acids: CASSYDRSRPNTEAFF. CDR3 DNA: TGTGCCAGCAGTTACGACAGGTCTAGACCTAACACTGAAGCTTTCTTT.